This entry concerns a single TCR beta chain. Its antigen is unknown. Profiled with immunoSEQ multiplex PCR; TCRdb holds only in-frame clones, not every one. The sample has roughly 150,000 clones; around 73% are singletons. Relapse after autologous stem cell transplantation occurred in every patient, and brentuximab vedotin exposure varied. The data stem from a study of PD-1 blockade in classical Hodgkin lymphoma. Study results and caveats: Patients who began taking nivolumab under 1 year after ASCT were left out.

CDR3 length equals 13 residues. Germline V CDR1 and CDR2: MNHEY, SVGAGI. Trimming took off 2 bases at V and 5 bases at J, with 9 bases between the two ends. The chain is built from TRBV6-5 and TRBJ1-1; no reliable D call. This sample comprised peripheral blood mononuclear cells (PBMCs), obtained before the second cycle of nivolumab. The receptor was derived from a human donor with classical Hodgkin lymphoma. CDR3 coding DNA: TGTGCCAGCAGTTACGAACCGATGACTGAAGCTTTCTTT. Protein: CASSYEPMTEAFF.